The source of this T cell receptor (beta chain) is a study of control samples from healthy donors and cancer patients. Sequenced by immunoSEQ multiplex PCR; TCRdb stores in-frame clones only, minus some. Of 100,000 to 150,000 clones in the sample, more than 70% are singletons; the top ten hold 40%. The junction had 5 bases not matched to a gene; V was cut back by 6 bases and J by 1 base. Germline V gives CDR1 LNHDA, CDR2 SQIVND (reference sequence). This CDR3 is 15 amino acids long. The chain combines TRBV19 with TRBJ2-7, with 11 bases matching TRBD1. The source is a man aged 50 or older in good health. The sample was blood. The chain's CDR3 is CASRSGTGGSYEQYF. The DNA of the CDR3 is TGTGCCAGTAGAAGTGGGACAGGGGGGTCCTACGAGCAGTACTTC.